This TCR beta chain comes out of a study of shared clonotypes between healthy human individuals. Researchers partitioned CD4+ cells into CD45RA+ naive and CD45RA-negative memory subsets. Comment on this clone: As yet, its antigen is unknown.

This CDR3 contains 15 residues. CDR1 and CDR2 (germline): SGHTA, FQGNSA. V was cut by 3 bases and J by 2 bases, with 10 bases left in between. Findings and limits, study-wide: In several donors, about 5% of naive CD4 clonotypes appeared in common. Generation of non-shared clonotypes was less probable than generation of clonotypes shared by all four donors.

The data were produced by immunoSEQ multiplex PCR, yet TCRdb's version contains in-frame clones alone and is incomplete. The sample carries about 980,000 clones, 60% to 85% recorded once. Sequences were obtained from memory CD4+ T cells sorted from blood. Stated subset: CD45RA-negative fraction. The V and J genes are TRBV7-2 and TRBJ2-2, with D perhaps matching TRBD2 (6 bases). This sequence was found in a man aged 18 to 29 in good health. CDR3 loop: CASSLDGRNTGELFF. In DNA form, the CDR3 reads TGTGCCAGCAGCTTGGACGGGAGAAACACCGGGGAGCTGTTTTTT.